The source of this T cell receptor (beta chain) is a study of cytomegalovirus exposure and HLA in healthy donors. Study-level points and caveats: The majority of CMV-associated TCR beta chains were reported as apparently HLA-restricted in a later analysis.

The V and J ends lost 5 bases and 3 bases, in that order; junction bases with no gene match: 7. This CDR3 contains 15 residues. Germline CDR1 MDHEN, CDR2 SYDVKM. The study ran its PCR with 60 Vbeta and 13 Jbeta primers. TCRdb's copy holds only in-frame clones and misses some; the assay was immunoSEQ multiplex PCR. Of about 300,000 clones detected, about nine tenths appear once; the ten largest clones hold roughly 4%. To note about this clone: Its antigen is still unknown.

Sequencing was done on a sample of PBMCs. This rearrangement joins TRBV28 to TRBJ2-7; 10 nucleotides match TRBD1. The source of this sequence is a man between 35 and 55 years old in good health and CMV-seropositive. DNA for the CDR3: TGTGCCAGCAGTCCCACGACAGGGGGCTACTACGAGCAGTACTTC. This encodes CASSPTTGGYYEQYF.